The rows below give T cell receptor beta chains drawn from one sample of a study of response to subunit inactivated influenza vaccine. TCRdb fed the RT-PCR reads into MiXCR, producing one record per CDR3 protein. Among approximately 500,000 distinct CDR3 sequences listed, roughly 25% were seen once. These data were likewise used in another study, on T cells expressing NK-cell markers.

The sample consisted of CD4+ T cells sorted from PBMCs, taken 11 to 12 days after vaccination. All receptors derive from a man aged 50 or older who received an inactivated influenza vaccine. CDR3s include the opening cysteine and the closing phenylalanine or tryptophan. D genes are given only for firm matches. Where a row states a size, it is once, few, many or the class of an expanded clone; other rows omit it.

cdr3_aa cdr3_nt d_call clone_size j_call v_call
CASRGTPNTEAFF TGTGCCAGCAGGGGGACACCGAACACTGAAGCTTTCTTT . . TRBJ1-1 TRBV6-2/TRBV6-3
CSVPDWAREQYF TGCAGTGTCCCGGACTGGGCGCGGGAGCAGTACTTC . . TRBJ2-7 TRBV20-1
CASSQGRGGSHGYTF TGCGCCAGCAGCCAGGGCCGAGGGGGCTCCCATGGCTACACCTTC TRBD1 few TRBJ1-2 TRBV4-1
CSARSTPFPAFF TGCAGTGCTAGGTCCACCCCGTTCCCAGCTTTCTTT . . TRBJ1-1 TRBV20-1
CASSLSAAATNEKLFF TGTGCCAGCAGCCTTTCCGCGGCAGCAACTAATGAAAAACTGTTTTTT . few TRBJ1-4 TRBV4-2
CASSQDPGAGEKLFF TGCGCCAGCAGCCAAGATCCGGGGGCAGGGGAAAAACTGTTTTTT . . TRBJ1-4 TRBV4-3
CASSQGTATNEKLFF TGTGCCAGCAGTCAAGGGACAGCAACTAATGAAAAACTGTTTTTT TRBD1 . TRBJ1-4 TRBV5-6
CASSASVANEKLFF TGTGCCAGCAGTGCCAGCGTAGCCAATGAAAAACTGTTTTTT . many TRBJ1-4 TRBV12-3/TRBV12-4
CASSLFHEQYF TGTGCCAGCAGCTTGTTCCACGAGCAGTACTTC . . TRBJ2-7 TRBV5-5
CASRELAGGKLNEQYF TGCGCCAGCCGTGAACTAGCGGGGGGGAAATTGAACGAGCAGTACTTC TRBD2 . TRBJ2-7 TRBV10-2
CASSDGMGAGELFF TGCGCCAGCAGCGATGGAATGGGCGCCGGGGAGCTGTTTTTT . . TRBJ2-2 TRBV5-1
CASSIQTGSSYEQYF TGTGCCAGTAGTATCCAGACTGGGAGCTCCTACGAGCAGTACTTC . . TRBJ2-7 TRBV19
CSAGTPGLAGGQFF TGCAGTGCTGGCACCCCGGGACTAGCGGGGGGGCAGTTCTTC TRBD2 few TRBJ2-1 TRBV20-1
CSALLGVQGTLFF TGCAGTGCCCTATTGGGTGTCCAGGGCACACTGTTTTTT . few TRBJ1-4 TRBV20-1
CAIGTSEDTQYF TGTGCCATCGGGACTAGCGAAGATACGCAGTATTTT TRBD2 . TRBJ2-3 TRBV28
CASSIQGAPGQPQHF TGTGCCAGCAGCATCCAGGGAGCCCCTGGTCAGCCCCAGCATTTT . . TRBJ1-5 TRBV5-6
CASSLLGRVNEQFF TGTGCCAGCAGCTTATTGGGGAGGGTAAATGAGCAGTTCTTC TRBD2 . TRBJ2-1 TRBV11-2
CASSYGTSGDTQYF TGTGCCAGCAGTTACGGGACTAGCGGAGATACGCAGTATTTT TRBD2 few TRBJ2-3 TRBV6-5
CASSLGDPLNEQFF TGTGCCAGCAGCTTAGGCGACCCCCTAAATGAGCAGTTCTTC . few TRBJ2-1 TRBV7-9
CASSATYSGANVLTF TGCGCCAGCAGCGCCACGTACTCTGGGGCCAACGTCCTGACTTTC . . TRBJ2-6 TRBV5-1
CASSATSGKYEQYF TGTGCCAGCAGTGCGACTAGCGGGAAATACGAGCAGTACTTC TRBD2 . TRBJ2-7 TRBV6-2/TRBV6-3
CASSHLPYEQYF TGTGCCAGCAGCCACCTACCTTACGAGCAGTACTTC . . TRBJ2-7 TRBV14
CASSIIGGERQPQHF TGTGCCAGTAGTATTATTGGGGGGGAAAGGCAGCCCCAGCATTTT . few TRBJ1-5 TRBV19
CASSSTGRLLSTDTQYF TGTGCCAGCAGCTCTACCGGGAGACTACTCAGCACAGATACGCAGTATTTT . few TRBJ2-3 TRBV7-8
CATGQGGNQPQHF TGTGCCACAGGACAGGGGGGCAATCAGCCCCAGCATTTT TRBD1 . TRBJ1-5 TRBV24-1
CASSTGGTEAFF TGTGCCAGCAGTACAGGGGGGACTGAAGCTTTCTTT TRBD1 many TRBJ1-1 TRBV2
CASSPTGTLRRYTEAFF TGTGCCAGCAGTCCGACCGGGACCCTCCGGAGGTACACTGAAGCTTTCTTT . few TRBJ1-1 TRBV6-2/TRBV6-3
CASSPGMNTEAFF TGTGCCAGCAGCCCGGGGATGAACACTGAAGCTTTCTTT . few TRBJ1-1 TRBV2
CASSHDRNYGYTF TGCGCCAGCAGCCATGACAGGAACTATGGCTACACCTTC . . TRBJ1-2 TRBV5-1
CSAPLRDRTYQETQYF TGCAGTGCTCCCCTTCGGGACAGAACGTACCAAGAGACCCAGTACTTC TRBD1 . TRBJ2-5 TRBV20-1
CSVPLAGLGETQYF TGCAGCGTTCCGTTAGCGGGGTTGGGGGAGACCCAGTACTTC TRBD2 few TRBJ2-5 TRBV29-1
CASSRLGRGNTGELFF TGCGCCAGCAGCCGCCTGGGACGGGGGAACACCGGGGAGCTGTTTTTT . . TRBJ2-2 TRBV4-1
CSVEIGSGVGEQFF TGCAGCGTTGAGATCGGCAGTGGGGTTGGTGAGCAGTTCTTC . many TRBJ2-1 TRBV29-1
CSASKRRATGEQYF TGCAGTGCTAGTAAGAGGCGGGCCACTGGCGAGCAGTACTTC . few TRBJ2-7 TRBV20-1
CAISESGQTYEQYF TGTGCCATCAGTGAGTCGGGACAGACCTACGAGCAGTACTTC TRBD1 . TRBJ2-7 TRBV10-3
CSVEEGTQYF TGCAGCGTTGAAGAGGGTACGCAGTATTTT . . TRBJ2-3 TRBV29-1
CSVDRGNQETQYF TGCAGCGTTGATCGAGGGAACCAAGAGACCCAGTACTTC . few TRBJ2-5 TRBV29-1
CSARVQGQKLFF TGCAGTGCTAGAGTCCAGGGACAAAAACTGTTTTTT . . TRBJ1-4 TRBV20-1
CASSQRELVDTQYF TGCGCCAGCAGCCAACGCGAGTTAGTCGATACGCAGTATTTT . few TRBJ2-3 TRBV5-1
CAISTGGLASSYNEQFF TGTGCCATCAGTACAGGGGGCTTAGCAAGCTCCTACAATGAGCAGTTCTTC TRBD1 many TRBJ2-1 TRBV10-3
CASSLSRGVGAQYF TGTGCCAGCAGTTTATCCCGGGGGGTAGGTGCGCAGTATTTT TRBD2 many TRBJ2-3 TRBV12-3/TRBV12-4
CASSPGRASDTQYF TGTGCCAGCAGCCCGGGACGAGCTAGCGATACGCAGTATTTT . . TRBJ2-3 TRBV4-2
CASSPGWRYYEQYF TGTGCCAGCAGCCCCGGGTGGAGGTACTACGAGCAGTACTTC . . TRBJ2-7 TRBV7-2
CASSRRGDYEQYF TGTGCCAGCAGTCGCAGAGGGGACTACGAGCAGTACTTC . few TRBJ2-7 TRBV25-1
CASTPGGSYEQYF TGTGCCAGCACCCCAGGGGGTTCCTACGAGCAGTACTTC TRBD1 . TRBJ2-7 TRBV12-3/TRBV12-4
CSASTGDTGELFF TGCAGTGCTTCGACAGGGGACACCGGGGAGCTGTTTTTT TRBD1 . TRBJ2-2 TRBV20-1
CASSLDSSSTQYF TGTGCCAGCAGCTTAGATTCCTCTAGTACGCAGTATTTT . . TRBJ2-3 TRBV7-9
CASSPDSSADTQYF TGTGCCAGCAGCCCGGACTCATCGGCAGATACGCAGTATTTT . . TRBJ2-3 TRBV4-2
CASRLDRDTEAFF TGTGCCAGCAGACTAGACAGGGACACTGAAGCTTTCTTT TRBD1 few TRBJ1-1 TRBV6-2/TRBV6-3
CASSKARSELEQYF TGTGCCAGCAGCAAAGCAAGGTCGGAGCTCGAGCAGTACTTC . . TRBJ2-7 TRBV6-1
CSAPADYTDTQYF TGCAGTGCCCCGGCCGACTACACAGATACGCAGTATTTT . few TRBJ2-3 TRBV20-1
CASSLVGNQPQHF TGTGCCAGCAGTTTAGTCGGAAATCAGCCCCAGCATTTT . many TRBJ1-5 TRBV7-2
CASSLVRQEEKEKLFF TGTGCCAGCAGTTTAGTCCGCCAGGAGGAGAAAGAAAAACTGTTTTTT . . TRBJ1-4 TRBV12-3/TRBV12-4
CATSRDLGQGSYEQYF TGTGCCACCAGCAGAGACCTAGGACAGGGCTCCTACGAGCAGTACTTC TRBD1 . TRBJ2-7 TRBV15
CASSPKGGGGTYEQYF TGTGCCAGCAGTCCCAAGGGGGGCGGGGGAACCTACGAGCAGTACTTC . few TRBJ2-7 TRBV27
CSVGGTGGAPYNEQFF TGCAGCGTTGGCGGGACAGGGGGCGCGCCCTACAATGAGCAGTTCTTC TRBD1 . TRBJ2-1 TRBV29-1